The sequence of this TCR beta chain was determined in a study of T cell changes during pregnancy in multiple sclerosis. CDR1 and CDR2 from the germline V gene are SGHNT and YYREEE (reference sequence). V lost 3 bases, J lost 4 bases, and 3 bases stayed unmatched. This CDR3 contains 13 residues. The data were produced by immunoSEQ multiplex PCR, yet TCRdb's version contains in-frame clones alone and is incomplete. This table has approximately 60,000 clones, roughly 90% appearing once. This chain joins TRBV5-4 and TRBJ1-2; TRBD1 agrees at 7 bases. Sequenced material: peripheral blood, taken in the first trimester of pregnancy. This receptor was obtained from a female donor with multiple sclerosis, enrolled in a pregnancy study. The CDR3 DNA is TGTGCCAGCAGCTCCCGGGACAGCTATGGCTACACCTTC. As protein: CASSSRDSYGYTF.